This TCR beta chain was captured in a study of T cell responses to AZD1222 COVID-19 vaccine. At the level of the study: Second doses were pooled across both intervals (about 4 or about 12 weeks).

J lost 8 bases, V lost 2 bases, and 7 bases had no gene match. The V gene's germline CDR1 is MRHNA and CDR2 SNTAGT. The CDR3 spans 16 residues. The data were produced by immunoSEQ multiplex PCR, yet TCRdb's version contains in-frame clones alone and is incomplete. The top ten clones hold roughly 6.5% of a sample with about 130,000 clones, around 90% of them seen once. General study findings and limits: CD4 TCRs associated with vaccination spanned spike, dominating at 160-218 and 743-854. Most donors were white British and more were female, and clonal diversity was possibly underestimated. Spike-specific TCR breadth and depth were elevated following two AZD1222 doses.

This clone occurred many times. What it binds is not known. J is TRBJ2-1 and V is TRBV6-4; 12 positions match TRBD2. Here the sequenced sample was peripheral blood, taken on day 0 of AZD1222 vaccination. This clonotype was sampled from an adult in good health. This CDR3 is CASSDTASGGGDEQFF. DNA for the CDR3: TGTGCCAGCAGTGACACCGCTAGCGGGGGGGGCGATGAGCAGTTCTTC.